This T cell receptor (beta chain) was captured in a study of vaccination and CD4 T cells after COVID-19. Across the study: Collection of post-COVID samples occurred a median about 100 days after diagnosis, spanning a range of 35 to 161. Whole-study findings and limits: Spike mono-reactive clones accounted for 304 of the 307 vaccine-specific clones found in convalescent patients. Convalescent patients saw a median about 90% of their reactive clones show up only after vaccination.

In regard to this clonotype: What it recognizes is unknown.

Treatment specified: approximately nine-day PBMC culture with coronavirus spike peptide pools or control peptides (ViraFEST assay). CDR1 and CDR2 (germline): DFQATT, SNEGSKA (reference sequence). V lost 2 bases, J lost 0 bases, and 5 bases stayed unmatched. CDR3 length: 16 amino acids. Sequencing of the DNA from cultured CD4+ T cells was carried out with the Oncomine TCR Beta short-read assay. TCRdb independently ran MiXCR on the PCR reads; one entry per CDR3 protein. Altogether about 9,600 distinct CDR3 sequences are present, 30% being singletons, with the ten largest covering roughly 9.8%. The sequence was collected from a human donor who had recovered from COVID-19. The sequencing here drew on CD4+ T cells from blood, cultured in vitro, taken after SARS-CoV-2 vaccination. V is TRBV20-1 and J is TRBJ2-3; TRBD2 matches at 10 bases. CDR3 residues: CSARLAGAFSTDTQYF. DNA for the CDR3: TGCAGTGCTAGACTAGCGGGAGCATTTAGCACAGATACGCAGTATTTT.